One T cell receptor beta chain is described in this entry. This record belongs to a study of shared clonotypes between healthy human individuals. Libraries were prepared by immunoSEQ multiplex PCR; TCRdb keeps only in-frame clonotypes and omits some of them. Of roughly 2.5 million clones listed, more than 80% are singletons. CD45RA+ naive and CD45RA-negative memory subsets were separated from CD4+ cells. CDR1 and CDR2 (germline): SGHNT, YENEEA. This CDR3 has 13 residues. V gave up 4 bases and J gave up 4 bases, with 7 bases separating them. The TCR sequence derives from a man in his late teens or twenties in good health. The sample taken for sequencing was naive CD4+ T cells sorted from blood. Stated subset: CD45RA+ positively selected. J is TRBJ2-2 and V is TRBV11-3, with D unclear. The CDR3 DNA reads TGTGCCAGCAGCTCCTACCCCACCGGGGAGCTGTTTTTT. It specifies CASSSYPTGELFF.